The rows below give T cell receptor beta chains drawn from one sample of a study of T cell responses to AZD1222 COVID-19 vaccine. Method: immunoSEQ multiplex PCR; TCRdb's copy keeps in-frame clones and lacks some. Here the sample spans almost 50,000 clones, 79% being singletons. Specimen: peripheral blood, collected on day 0 of MenACWY control vaccination. These receptors were collected from an adult in good health. Each CDR3 is given with its conserved first and last residue. Each record gives: J gene, V gene, D gene, clone size, CDR3 length, CDR3 protein, CDR3 DNA. A D gene is named only where the DNA matches it firmly. Only part of the rows carry a size: once, few, many, or a class if the clone is expanded.

TRBJ2-5 | TRBV7-7 | . | . | 14 | CASSLTGFQETQYF | TGTGCCAGCAGCTTGACAGGCTTCCAAGAGACCCAGTACTTC
TRBJ2-1 | TRBV11-3 | TRBD1 | . | 15 | CASSRGGQVSNEQFF | TGTGCCAGCAGCCGAGGAGGACAGGTCTCCAATGAGCAGTTCTTC
TRBJ2-7 | TRBV2 | TRBD1 | . | 12 | CASSQQGWEQYF | TGTGCCAGCAGCCAACAGGGGTGGGAGCAGTACTTC
TRBJ1-4 | TRBV19 | . | once | 17 | CASSIPNNRATNEKLFF | TGTGCCAGTAGTATCCCAAACAACCGGGCAACTAATGAAAAACTGTTTTTT
TRBJ2-3 | TRBV14 | . | . | 14 | CASSPVGGTDTQYF | TGTGCCAGCAGCCCAGTTGGGGGCACAGATACGCAGTATTTT
TRBJ1-6 | TRBV6-6 | . | . | 15 | CASHRDTPANSPLHF | TGTGCCAGCCATAGGGACACTCCGGCGAATTCACCCCTCCACTTT
TRBJ1-2 | TRBV6-4 | . | few | 16 | CASSDSSKGANYGYTF | TGTGCCAGCAGTGACTCGAGTAAGGGGGCTAACTATGGCTACACCTTC
TRBJ1-2 | TRBV27 | . | . | 13 | CASSLYRNYGYTF | TGTGCCAGCAGTTTATATAGGAACTATGGCTACACCTTC
TRBJ1-1 | TRBV27 | . | . | 14 | CASSLYAGLTEAFF | TGTGCCAGCAGTTTATACGCAGGGTTGACTGAAGCTTTCTTT
TRBJ2-1 | TRBV15 | . | . | 17 | CATSSEPPGTPYNEQFF | TGTGCCACCAGCAGTGAGCCTCCCGGGACTCCCTACAATGAGCAGTTCTTC
TRBJ1-6 | TRBV7-8 | . | . | 17 | CASSLGVDAVINSPLHF | TGTGCCAGCAGCTTAGGAGTGGACGCAGTAATAAATTCACCCCTCCACTTT
TRBJ1-2 | TRBV28 | TRBD1 | . | 16 | CASSLLGQGNNYGYTF | TGTGCCAGCAGTTTGCTTGGACAGGGGAATAACTATGGCTACACCTTC
TRBJ1-6 | TRBV5-6 | . | . | 14 | CASSSQWGNSPLHF | TGTGCCAGCAGCTCCCAGTGGGGTAATTCACCCCTCCACTTT
TRBJ2-1 | TRBV25-1 | . | . | 14 | CASSEWGSRDEQFF | TGTGCCAGCAGTGAATGGGGGAGCCGGGATGAGCAGTTCTTC
TRBJ2-2 | TRBV9 | . | . | 16 | CASSGRGARNTGELFF | TGTGCCAGCAGTGGCAGGGGTGCACGGAACACCGGGGAGCTGTTTTTT
TRBJ1-1 | TRBV6-6 | . | few | 14 | CASSYEGFGTEAFF | TGTGCCAGCAGTTACGAGGGGTTCGGCACTGAAGCTTTCTTT
TRBJ2-7 | TRBV5-6 | . | . | 14 | CASSLGLSSYEQYF | TGTGCCAGCAGCTTGGGACTATCTAGCTACGAGCAGTACTTC
TRBJ1-4 | TRBV6-5 | . | few | 15 | CASRFGTSANEKLFF | TGTGCCAGCAGGTTCGGGACATCGGCTAATGAAAAACTGTTTTTT
TRBJ2-7 | TRBV10-1 | TRBD2 | . | 20 | CASSAASTGTSGRGAYEQYF | TGCGCCAGCAGTGCCGCTTCGACCGGGACTAGCGGGAGAGGGGCGTACGAGCAGTACTTC
TRBJ2-4 | TRBV12-2 | . | . | 19 | CASRFQGGADMRAKNIQYF | TGTGCAAGTCGCTTTCAAGGGGGCGCCGACATGCGGGCCAAAAACATTCAGTACTTC
TRBJ1-5 | TRBV4-1 | . | . | 15 | CASSQAQGRHFSQHF | TGCGCCAGCAGCCAAGCGCAGGGGAGGCACTTCTCCCAGCATTTT
TRBJ2-1 | TRBV2 | TRBD1 | . | 14 | CASGLGTGSSEQFF | TGTGCCAGCGGCCTCGGGACAGGGTCCTCTGAGCAGTTCTTC
TRBJ1-6 | TRBV6-6 | . | few | 14 | CASSDVVYNSPLHF | TGTGCCAGCAGTGACGTGGTCTATAATTCACCCCTCCACTTT
TRBJ2-1 | TRBV19 | . | . | 14 | CASTEGGAYNEQFF | TGTGCCAGTACCGAGGGGGGAGCCTACAATGAGCAGTTCTTC
TRBJ2-1 | TRBV30 | . | . | 16 | CAWSVYGGISYNEQFF | TGTGCCTGGAGTGTTTACGGCGGGATCTCCTACAATGAGCAGTTCTTC
TRBJ2-6 | TRBV9 | . | . | 15 | CASSVGTSGANVLTF | TGTGCCAGCAGCGTCGGCACCTCTGGGGCCAACGTCCTGACTTTC
TRBJ1-5 | TRBV19 | TRBD1 | . | 17 | CASNVGQGGRVNQPQHF | TGTGCCAGTAACGTGGGACAGGGGGGTCGTGTGAATCAGCCCCAGCATTTT
TRBJ2-1 | TRBV6-5 | . | . | 15 | CASRVTGYSYNEQFF | TGTGCCAGCAGAGTAACAGGGTACTCCTACAATGAGCAGTTCTTC
TRBJ2-1 | TRBV9 | TRBD2 | . | 15 | CASSVGLAVYNEQFF | TGTGCCAGCAGCGTAGGACTAGCGGTCTACAATGAGCAGTTCTTC
TRBJ2-1 | TRBV6-1 | TRBD2 | . | 16 | CASSAGTSGGHNEQFF | TGTGCCAGCAGTGCAGGGACTAGCGGGGGGCACAATGAGCAGTTCTTC
TRBJ2-3 | TRBV19 | . | . | 17 | CASSISGSPGHTDTQYF | TGTGCCAGTAGTATTTCGGGCAGCCCGGGACACACAGATACGCAGTATTTT
TRBJ1-5 | TRBV12-3/TRBV12-4 | . | . | 13 | CASSLGTDQPQHF | TGTGCCAGCAGTTTAGGCACGGATCAGCCCCAGCATTTT
TRBJ1-2 | TRBV18 | . | . | 13 | CASSEKGPNGYTF | TGTGCCAGCTCAGAGAAGGGGCCAAATGGCTACACCTTC
TRBJ2-2 | TRBV12-3/TRBV12-4 | . | . | 12 | CASRKNTGELFF | TGTGCCAGCAGAAAGAACACCGGGGAGCTGTTTTTT
TRBJ2-1 | TRBV5-8 | TRBD2 | few | 16 | CASAAVGTTSYNEQFF | TGTGCCAGCGCGGCGGTTGGGACTACTTCCTACAATGAGCAGTTCTTC
TRBJ1-3 | TRBV28 | . | . | 14 | CASSPSISGNTIYF | TGTGCCAGCTCCCCGTCAATCTCTGGAAACACCATATATTTT
TRBJ1-2 | TRBV27 | TRBD1 | . | 13 | CASSRQGSYGYTF | TGTGCCAGCAGTCGACAGGGGAGCTATGGCTACACCTTC
TRBJ1-6 | TRBV10-2 | . | few | 13 | CASSDRGNSPLHF | TGCGCCAGCAGTGACAGGGGTAATTCACCCCTCCACTTT
TRBJ2-5 | TRBV21-1 | . | . | 14 | CASSQGDRVETQYF | TGTGCCAGCTCCCAGGGGGACAGGGTAGAGACCCAGTACTTC
TRBJ2-2 | TRBV9 | . | once | 14 | CASSVDPGAGELFF | TGTGCCAGCAGCGTAGACCCGGGGGCCGGGGAGCTGTTTTTT
TRBJ2-5 | TRBV2 | . | . | 13 | CASSEAGEETQYF | TGTGCCAGCAGTGAAGCTGGGGAAGAGACCCAGTACTTC
TRBJ1-1 | TRBV30 | . | . | 13 | CALTRAMNTEAFF | TGTGCCTTGACGCGGGCGATGAACACTGAAGCTTTCTTT